The 13 T cell receptor beta chains in this list originate from one sample, sequenced in a study of blood T cells in healthy people across ages. A second 7 to 11 cycle PCR used barcoded and J-beta primers. One entry per CDR3 protein, called by TCRdb with MiXCR from the 5' RACE reads. The data show approximately 900,000 distinct CDR3 sequences, 25% to 35% seen once. The same data also went into a second study, on T cells of mothers and their children.

Sequencing was carried out using blood. The receptor source for this set is a woman aged 40 to 50 in good health.

This clonotype was counted ten times or more. The genes are TRBV7-6 and TRBJ2-1; 8 bases map to TRBD2. V was clipped by 0 bases and J by 6 bases; unmatched bases: 4. Germline V gene lookup returns CDR1 SGHVS and CDR2 FNYEAQ. The CDR3 has 15 residues. The CDR3 coding sequence is TGTGCCAGCAGCTTAGCGGCGGGGGGCCCCAATGAGCAGTTCTTC. Amino acid sequence: CASSLAAGGPNEQFF. Filled out from reference TRBV7-6 and TRBJ2-1, the complete variable domain reads GAGVSQSPRYKVTKRGQDVALRCDPISGHVSLYWYRQALGQGPEFLTYFNYEAQQDKSGLPNDRFSAERPEGSISTLTIQRTEQRDSAMYRCASSLAAGGPNEQFFGPGTRLTVL.

This clonotype has a handful of counts. This chain uses TRBV30 with TRBJ2-4; TRBD1 is a possible D gene (5 bases). The germline gives CDR1 GTSNPN, CDR2 SVGIG (reference sequence). The CDR3 is 12 amino acids. V lost 0 bases and J lost 6, with 6 bases in between. This chain's CDR3 is CAWSVRGNIQYF. In nucleotides, the CDR3 is TGTGCCTGGAGTGTAAGGGGAAACATTCAGTACTTC.

This clonotype was detected many times. The V gene is TRBV10-3, the J gene TRBJ2-5; perhaps TRBD2 as D (6 bases). Deletions cut 8 bases from V and 5 bases from J, with 15 bases between. Germline values: CDR1 ENHRY, CDR2 SYGVKD. The CDR3 is 13 amino acids. The CDR3 DNA reads as TGTGCCATCGCCGGGGGTCCTAGGGAGACCCAGTACTTC. Its protein is CAIAGGPRETQYF.

The chain joins TRBV20-1 to TRBJ2-7, with 10 bases aligning to TRBD2. The CDR3 covers 13 residues. The trim removed 3 bases at V and 4 bases at J, leaving 3 bases unmatched. Germline CDR1 is DFQATT and CDR2 is SNEGSKA (reference sequence). The CDR3 is CSASPSGGYEQYF. The CDR3, as DNA: TGCAGTGCTAGCCCTAGCGGGGGTTACGAGCAGTACTTC.

This clonotype occurred many times. This rearrangement joins TRBV6-5 to TRBJ2-6, with D tentatively TRBD2 (6 bases). CDR3 length: 18 amino acids. The V gene's germline CDR1 is MNHEY and CDR2 SVGAGI. V was pared by 6 bases and J by 3 bases, with 21 bases between. The chain's CDR3 is CASRLGLPGAGGANVLTF. CDR3 DNA sequence: TGTGCCAGCAGGTTAGGACTCCCGGGAGCTGGTGGGGCCAACGTCCTGACTTTC.

The gene calls are TRBV7-2 and TRBJ2-1; no reliable D call. Germline V gene data show CDR1 as SGHTA and CDR2 as FQGNSA. This CDR3 region has 14 residues. V lost 2 bases and J lost 5, with 10 bases in between. CDR3: CASSLNRNNNEQFF. DNA of the CDR3: TGTGCCAGCAGCTTAAACCGGAACAACAATGAGCAGTTCTTC. Together with reference TRBV7-2 and TRBJ2-1, the CDR3 gives the full variable domain: GAGVSQSPSNKVTEKGKDVELRCDPISGHTALYWYRQSLGQGLEFLIYFQGNSAPDKSGLPSDRFSAERTGGSVSTLTIQRTQQEDSAVYLCASSLNRNNNEQFFGPGTRLTVL.

This clonotype was found many times. The chain combines TRBV28 with TRBJ2-7; the D gene is possibly TRBD1 (6 bases). Germline lookup yields CDR1 MDHEN and CDR2 SYDVKM. This CDR3 has 12 residues. Trimming removed 8 bases from V and 3 bases from J, with 11 bases in between. The CDR3 coding sequence is TGTGCCAGCGGATTACAGGGCTACGAGCAGTACTTC. Encoded protein: CASGLQGYEQYF.

This clonotype has just a few counts. The chain carries TRBV9 and TRBJ1-2; no clear D gene. Germline lookup yields CDR1 SGDLS and CDR2 YYNGEE. V dropped 1 base and J dropped 8 bases, with 15 bases sitting between them. CDR3 length equals 14 residues. The CDR3, as DNA: TGTGCCAGCAGCGTAATGTTAGAACGGATAGGCTACACCTTC. As protein: CASSVMLERIGYTF.

In its sample, this clonotype was seen once. The chain links TRBV12-3 or TRBV12-4 to TRBJ1-1, with D maybe TRBD1 (6 bases). V lost 7 bases and J lost 8, with 17 bases in between. CDR3 length equals 13 residues. The CDR3 loop is CASMRTEWEEAFF. DNA of the CDR3: TGTGCCAGCATGAGGACAGAATGGGAGGAAGCTTTCTTT.

This clonotype was observed a few times. CDR3 sequence (DNA): TGTGCCAGCGCCTGGTATGGGACCAAACACCAAGAGACCCAGTACTTC. Residues: CASAWYGTKHQETQYF. This chain uses TRBV11-2 with TRBJ2-5, with D possibly called TRBD1 or TRBD2 (5 bases each). Trimming took off 8 bases at V and 0 bases at J, with 19 bases between the two ends. The CDR3 is 16 residues long. CDR1 and CDR2 (germline): SGHAT, FQNNGV.

This clonotype came up a few times. The rearrangement uses TRBV29-1 and TRBJ1-2; a weak D match, TRBD1 (5 bases). From germline, CDR1 is SQVTM and CDR2 ANQGSEA. The ends were cut back, 1 base at V and 3 bases at J, with 9 bases in the middle. This CDR3 comprises 13 residues. The CDR3 DNA sequence: TGCAGCGTTGAAGGCGGGGGGGACTATGGCTACACCTTC. Encoded protein: CSVEGGGDYGYTF.

This clonotype was picked up a small number of times. The genes are TRBV20-1 and TRBJ2-3; the D call may be TRBD1 or TRBD2 (5 bases each). V lost 3 bases and J lost 4, with 17 bases in between. There are 15 residues in the CDR3. CDR1 is DFQATT, CDR2 SNEGSKA, per germline (reference sequence). Here the CDR3 reads CSASRPGIGADTQYF. The CDR3 coding sequence is TGCAGTGCTAGTCGGCCCGGGATAGGGGCAGATACGCAGTATTTT.

The chain combines TRBV4-3 with TRBJ2-7; D gene ambiguous. Germline V gene lookup returns CDR1 LGHNA and CDR2 YSLEER. Trimming took off 0 bases at V and 3 bases at J, with 6 bases between the two ends. The CDR3 is 13 amino acids. Here the CDR3 DNA reads TGCGCCAGCAGCCAAGAGCCGGGCTACGAGCAGTACTTC. Its translation is CASSQEPGYEQYF.